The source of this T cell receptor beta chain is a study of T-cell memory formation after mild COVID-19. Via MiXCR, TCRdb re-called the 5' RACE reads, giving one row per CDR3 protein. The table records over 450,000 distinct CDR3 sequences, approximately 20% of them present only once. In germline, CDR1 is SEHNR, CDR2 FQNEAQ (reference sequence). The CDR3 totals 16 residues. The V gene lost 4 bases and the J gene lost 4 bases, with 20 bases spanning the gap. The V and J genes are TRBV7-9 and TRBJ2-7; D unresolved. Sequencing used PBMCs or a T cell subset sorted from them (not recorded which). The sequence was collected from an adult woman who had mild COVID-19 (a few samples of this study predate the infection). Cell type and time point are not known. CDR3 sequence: CASSSTPVGEVYEQYF. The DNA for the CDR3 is TGTGCCAGCAGCTCCACCCCAGTCGGCGAGGTGTACGAGCAGTACTTC. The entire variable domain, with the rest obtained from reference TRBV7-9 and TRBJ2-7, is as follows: DTGVSQNPRHKITKRGQNVTFRCDPISEHNRLYWYRQTLGQGPEFLTYFQNEAQLEKSRLLSDRFSAERPKGSFSTLEIQRTEQGDSAMYLCASSSTPVGEVYEQYFGPGTRLTVT.